Given below is one TCR beta chain in context. These data belong to a study of shared clonotypes between healthy human individuals. Looked up from germline, CDR1 is LGHNA and CDR2 is YNFKEQ. CDR3 size: 13 residues. Trimming pared 0 bases from V and 6 bases from J, leaving 9 bases between. Several immunoSEQ plates received, in even portions, the genomic DNA of each subset. Method: immunoSEQ multiplex PCR; TCRdb's copy keeps in-frame clones and lacks some. Among some 1.5 million clones, approximately 98% were seen once, and the ten largest hold roughly 0.4%. The sequencing input was naive CD4+ T cells sorted from blood. Noted subset: CD45RA+ positively selected. The TCR was taken from a man in his thirties or forties in good health. J is TRBJ2-7 and V is TRBV4-2; no reliable D call. As DNA, the CDR3 is TGTGCCAGCAGCCAAGAAGGACCGAGCGAGCAGTACTTC. As protein: CASSQEGPSEQYF.